This TCR beta chain appears in the sequencing data of a study of blood T cell repertoires in COVID-19 (dated by TCRdb to about 2020). In terms of the full investigation: The collaborator samples originated in the United States, Italy and Spain and spanned the acute and convalescent phases of COVID-19. The dataset comprised deeply sampled blood TCRbeta repertoires from subjects exposed to, actively infected with, or recovered from COVID-19. Where HLA class I and class II types were available, the types were taken from metadata supplied by the sample provider, not from assay-based typing. The repertoires were made available in a free public database intended to serve as a resource for research on the immune response to SARS-CoV-2. The samples were drawn from the first 160 participants of the ongoing ImmuneRACE study and from 950 to 1,500 subjects provided by 6 global collaborators. The prospective study material was composed of cDNA or gDNA derived from T cells, B-cell-depleted T cells, or PBMCs. A de-identified subject ID, COVID-19 status, age in years and sex were almost always included in the sample metadata. General findings and caveats noted by the study authors: The quantity of clinical and demographic metadata differed by source and by participant and was supplied without curation.

Collaborating institutions collected whole blood in K2EDTA tubes following their own protocols. Collaborator samples were shipped for TCRbeta analysis as frozen whole blood, isolated PBMCs, or DNA extracted from either sample type. CDR1 MNHEY and CDR2 SVGAGI are derived from the germline V gene. Including cysteine and phenylalanine, the CDR3 has 14 amino acids. The entry retains the CDR3 DNA only, 42 bases that are in frame from base 1. V is reduced by 7 bases and J by 7 bases, leaving a spacing of 16 bases between them. This clone came up once. It lacks a known antigen. Base qualities are not recorded, but no much larger clone differs from it by a single base. TCRbeta CDR3 regions were amplified from genomic DNA by means of the immunoSEQ Assay, a bias-controlled multiplex PCR. In the authors' own workflow: The number of nucleated cells in each sample was estimated from the amplification of reference gene primers within the assay. To quantify the absolute abundance of each unique TCRbeta CDR3 rearrangement, sequence reads were collapsed and filtered. For each sample, productive Simpson clonality was calculated as the square root of Simpson's diversity index over productive rearrangements. What TCRdb holds here is the immuneACCESS table cut down to in-frame rearrangements. Part of the clones is not present; checked against another copy, under half of the missing clones reflect an unresolved V gene, and the others are unexplained. That table is the source of V, J and clone size, and D and trimming were worked out from the DNA. Recorded for this sample are roughly 54,000 clones; about 83% of them occurred a single time. The ten top clones hold 2% to 2.5% of the sample.

The sample taken for sequencing was peripheral blood. The chain is assembled from TRBV6-5 and TRBJ1-4; the D gene is possibly TRBD1, with 6 bases matching. The receptor comes from a woman aged 60-75 years with acute or convalescent COVID-19. The DNA sequence is as follows: TGTGCCAGCAAAATAGGGGGGGTAGGTGAAAAACTGTTTTTT. Its protein product is CASKIGGVGEKLFF.